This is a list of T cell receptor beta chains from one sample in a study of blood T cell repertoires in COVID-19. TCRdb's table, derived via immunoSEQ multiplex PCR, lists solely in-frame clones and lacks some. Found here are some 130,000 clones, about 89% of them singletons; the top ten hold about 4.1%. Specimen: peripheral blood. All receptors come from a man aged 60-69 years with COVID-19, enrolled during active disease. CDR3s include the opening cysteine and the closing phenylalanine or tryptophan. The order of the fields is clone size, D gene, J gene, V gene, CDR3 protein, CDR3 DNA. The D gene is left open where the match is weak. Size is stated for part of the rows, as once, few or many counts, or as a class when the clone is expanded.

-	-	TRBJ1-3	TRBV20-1	CSASPSYSGNTIYF	TGCAGTGCTAGTCCCTCCTACTCTGGAAACACCATATATTTT
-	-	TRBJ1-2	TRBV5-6	CASSRGSANYGYTF	TGTGCCAGCAGTCGCGGCTCAGCTAACTATGGCTACACCTTC
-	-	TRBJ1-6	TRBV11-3	CASSLDSQGRNSPLHF	TGTGCCAGCAGCTTAGATTCACAGGGTAGGAATTCACCCCTCCACTTT
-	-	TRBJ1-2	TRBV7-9	CASSFDYGYTF	TGTGCCAGCAGCTTCGACTATGGCTACACCTTC
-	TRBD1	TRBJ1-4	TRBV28	CASSLQGEKLFF	TGTGCCAGCAGTCTACAGGGGGAAAAACTGTTTTTT
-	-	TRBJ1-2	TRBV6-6	CASSYSDSNYGYTF	TGTGCCAGCAGTTACTCGGACAGCAACTATGGCTACACCTTC
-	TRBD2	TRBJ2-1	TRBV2	CASRETSGGIYEQFF	TGTGCCAGCAGGGAGACTAGCGGGGGGATATATGAGCAGTTCTTC
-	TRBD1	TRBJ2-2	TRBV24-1	CATRGTADNTGELFF	TGTGCCACAAGAGGGACAGCGGACAACACCGGGGAGCTGTTTTTT
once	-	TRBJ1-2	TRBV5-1	CASSLDRYGYTF	TGCGCCAGCAGCTTGGATAGATATGGCTACACCTTC
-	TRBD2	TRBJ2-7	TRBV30	CAWSVLGGGEQYF	TGTGCCTGGAGTGTACTTGGGGGGGGCGAGCAGTACTTC
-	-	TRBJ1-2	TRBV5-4	CASSLETGGWYGGYTF	TGTGCCAGCAGCTTGGAAACGGGGGGTTGGTATGGTGGCTACACCTTC
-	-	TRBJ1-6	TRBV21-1	CASSNYRETGQQWDSPLHF	TGTGCCAGCAGCAATTATAGGGAGACGGGACAGCAGTGGGATTCACCCCTCCACTTT
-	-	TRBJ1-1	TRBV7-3	CASSPHVGGANTEAFF	TGTGCCAGCAGCCCCCACGTGGGGGGGGCGAACACTGAAGCTTTCTTT
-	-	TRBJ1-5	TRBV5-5	CASSLSQAFPGHF	TGTGCCAGCAGCCTATCACAGGCGTTCCCGGGGCATTTT
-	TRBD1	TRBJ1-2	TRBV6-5	CASSYSNIGGRGYTF	TGTGCCAGCAGTTACTCGAATATAGGGGGCAGGGGCTACACCTTC
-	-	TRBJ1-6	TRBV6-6	CASRQQGLGSPLHF	TGTGCCAGCAGGCAACAGGGTTTGGGGTCACCCCTCCACTTT
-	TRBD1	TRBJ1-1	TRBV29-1	CSGRDSGTEAFF	TGCAGCGGCCGGGACAGCGGGACTGAAGCTTTCTTT
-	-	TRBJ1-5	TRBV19	CASTPGEGSNQPQHF	TGTGCCAGTACCCCCGGGGAAGGGAGCAATCAGCCCCAGCATTTT
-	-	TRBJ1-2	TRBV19	CASSTLRDTARLANYGYTF	TGTGCCAGTAGTACCCTGAGGGACACCGCCCGCTTAGCTAACTATGGCTACACCTTC
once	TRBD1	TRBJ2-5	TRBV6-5	CASSYSKTGGKETQYF	TGTGCCAGCAGTTACTCTAAGACAGGGGGGAAAGAGACCCAGTACTTC
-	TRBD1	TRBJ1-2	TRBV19	CASSIDRTGNYGYTF	TGTGCCAGTAGTATAGATCGGACAGGCAACTATGGCTACACCTTC
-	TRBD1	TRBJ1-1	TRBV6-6	CASSYLLGTGNTEAFF	TGTGCCAGCAGTTACCTCCTCGGGACAGGGAACACTGAAGCTTTCTTT